Listed here are 27 T cell receptor beta chains from one sample, sequenced in a study of shared clonotypes between healthy human individuals. Clones were sequenced by immunoSEQ multiplex PCR, and TCRdb holds only the in-frame ones, with some missing. The profile shows nearly 1,000,000 clones, 76% of them singletons. Sequenced: memory CD4+ T cells sorted from blood. As to subset: CD45RA-negative fraction. The receptors derive from a man aged 18 to 29 in good health.

The rearrangement links TRBV1 to TRBJ2-5; the D call of TRBD2 is as the table states it, not checked on the DNA. TRBV1 is marked as a pseudogene. The CDR3 consists of 13 residues. The CDR3 loop is CTSMWPSGETQYF. The CDR3 DNA follows: TGCACCAGCATGTGGCCTAGTGGAGAGACCCAGTACTTC.

A few counts support this clone. The V call is TRBV11-2, the J call TRBJ2-7; 7 nucleotides agree with TRBD1. Losses at the gene ends were 5 bases for V and 4 bases for J; bases not matched to a gene: 8. There are 14 residues in the CDR3. Germline CDR1 SGHAT, CDR2 FQNNGV. CDR3 protein: CASSHWDSRYEQYF. DNA for the CDR3: TGTGCCAGCAGCCACTGGGACAGCCGGTACGAGCAGTACTTC.

As regards this clone: A junction end diverges from the germline sequence, so it may reflect a read error. The chain links TRBV15 to TRBJ2-1; weak D call: TRBD2 (5 bases). This CDR3 has 13 amino acids. Germline V gene sequence: CDR1 LNHNV, CDR2 YYDKDF (reference sequence). The CDR3 spells CATSRDRLGPGVF. The CDR3 DNA reads TGTGCCACCAGCAGAGATCGTTTAGGCCCCGGGGTCTTC.

The CDR3 is CASSLNSGRVEAFF. CDR3 in DNA: TGTGCCAGCAGTTTAAACTCAGGTAGAGTTGAAGCTTTCTTT. This chain links TRBV28 with TRBJ1-1; unclear D gene. The V gene's germline CDR1 is MDHEN and CDR2 SYDVKM. The CDR3 has 14 amino acids. Trimming removed 2 bases at V and 7 bases at J, with 14 bases between.

This clone was picked up a small number of times. The genes are TRBV9 and TRBJ1-1, with TRBD1 as a possible D gene (6 bases). V lost 0 bases to trimming and J lost 12 bases, with 15 bases between them. The CDR3 has 13 residues. Germline assignment: CDR1 SGDLS and CDR2 YYNGEE. CDR3 loop: CASSVESRGTPFF. CDR3 DNA sequence: TGTGCCAGCAGCGTAGAATCGAGGGGGACGCCTTTCTTT.

A few counts support this clone. Other DNA sequences within the sample encode an identical CDR3. The V call is TRBV5-1, the J call TRBJ1-4; 9 bases agree with TRBD1. Looked up from germline, CDR1 is SGHRS and CDR2 is YFSETQ. The CDR3 spans 14 residues. V gave up 3 bases and J gave up 6 bases; unmatched junction bases: 3. Here the CDR3 DNA reads TGCGCCAGCAGCTCGGGACAGGGAGATGAAAAACTGTTTTTT. The encoded protein is CASSSGQGDEKLFF.

Points on this clone: This sample includes further DNA sequences coding for the same CDR3. The chain joins TRBV7-6 to TRBJ2-3; possible D gene TRBD2, 7 bases. This CDR3 region has 16 residues. Germline assignment: CDR1 SGHVS and CDR2 FNYEAQ. Trimming cost V 1 base and J 2 bases, with 13 bases left between them. The CDR3 bases are TGTGCCAGCAGCTTAGATTGGGGGGGCAACACAGATACGCAGTATTTT. Protein product: CASSLDWGGNTDTQYF.

A word on this clone: Other DNA sequences in this specimen translate into the identical CDR3. The chain joins TRBV6-1 to TRBJ2-1; 12 positions match TRBD2. CDR3 length: 16 amino acids. Germline V CDR1 and CDR2: MNHNS, SASEGT. The J segment lost 4 bases and the V segment lost 4 bases, leaving 5 bases of the junction unmatched. CDR3 protein: CASSVSLAGGYNEQFF. The CDR3 DNA reads as TGTGCCAGCAGTGTATCACTAGCGGGGGGATACAATGAGCAGTTCTTC.

This clone was seen more than once but under ten times. The DNA for the CDR3 is TGTGCCTGGAGTCCGGGCCTCGGGAATCAGCCCCAGCATTTT. Its translation: CAWSPGLGNQPQHF. This sequence joins TRBV30 and TRBJ1-5; D is uncertain. V was clipped by 2 bases and J by 4 bases, with 12 bases between them. The germline gives CDR1 GTSNPN, CDR2 SVGIG (reference sequence). CDR3 length: 14 residues.

The rearrangement joins TRBV29-1 to TRBJ1-2; D not certain. The CDR3 is made up of 13 amino acids. V was clipped by 7 bases and J by 2 bases, with 14 bases between them. Germline V gene lookup returns CDR1 SQVTM and CDR2 ANQGSEA. The CDR3 loop is CSAAGSLNYGYTF. Here the CDR3 DNA reads TGCAGCGCCGCCGGGAGCCTAAACTATGGCTACACCTTC.

The J gene is TRBJ2-2, the V gene TRBV2; D may be TRBD1 (6 bases). The CDR3 consists of 15 residues. The V end was cut by 8 bases, the J end by 3 bases, with 16 bases between. Germline V gene sequence: CDR1 SNHLY, CDR2 FYNNEI. DNA for the CDR3: TGTGCCAGCTGCCGAATCCCAGGGGACACCGGGGAGCTGTTTTTT. Translation gives CASCRIPGDTGELFF.

The chain has TRBV27 and TRBJ2-2, with 7 bases fitting TRBD1. CDR1 is MNHEY, CDR2 SMNVEV, per germline (reference sequence). V was clipped by 7 bases and J by 6 bases; unmatched bases: 2. CDR3 size: 12 residues. CDR3 DNA: TGTGCCAGCACCCAGGGGGCCGGGGAGCTGTTTTTT. Amino acid sequence: CASTQGAGELFF.

The CDR3 is CASSYYTGDPYEQYF. Written as DNA, the CDR3 is TGTGCCAGCAGTTACTATACAGGGGACCCCTACGAGCAGTACTTC. V is TRBV6-6 and J is TRBJ2-7; TRBD1 matches at 7 bases. Germline CDR1 reads MNHNY; CDR2 reads SVGAGI (reference sequence). The CDR3 runs to 15 residues. Trimming removed 1 base from V and 2 bases from J; junction bases left unmatched: 5.

The chain uses TRBV19 and TRBJ2-7; 7 positions match TRBD2. Germline V lookup: CDR1 LNHDA, CDR2 SQIVND (reference sequence). The CDR3 is 14 amino acids. V was pared by 5 bases and J by 4 bases, with 8 bases of the junction left unmatched. This CDR3 is CASSGSGTTYEQYF. The CDR3 bases are TGTGCCAGTAGTGGCTCCGGGACTACGTACGAGCAGTACTTC.

The chain joins TRBV7-3 to TRBJ2-1; TRBD2 matches 14 bases. This CDR3 has 13 residues. Germline-derived CDR1 and CDR2 are SGHTA and FQGTGA. Losses at the gene ends were 6 bases for V and 9 bases for J; bases not matched to a gene: 1. The CDR3 protein is CASRGLAGGEQFF. CDR3 in DNA: TGTGCCAGCAGAGGACTAGCGGGGGGTGAGCAGTTCTTC.

As concerns this clone: Additional DNA sequences in this sample encode the identical CDR3. The gene calls are TRBV18 and TRBJ2-2; 10 bases agree with TRBD1. The CDR3 covers 15 residues. In germline, CDR1 is KGHSH, CDR2 LQKENI. The J segment lost 5 bases and the V segment lost 3 bases, leaving 3 bases of the junction unmatched. CDR3 residues: CASSPPGQGTGELFF. The CDR3 DNA follows: TGTGCCAGCTCACCGCCGGGACAGGGGACCGGGGAGCTGTTTTTT.

This clone was detected only a few times. The V and J genes are TRBV10-1 and TRBJ2-2; no definite D call. CDR1 and CDR2 (germline): WNHNN, SYGVQD (reference sequence). Trimming removed 6 bases from V and 2 bases from J, with 4 bases in between. CDR3 length equals 12 residues. The CDR3 reads CASSQNTGELFF. The CDR3 nucleotides are TGCGCCAGCAGCCAAAACACCGGGGAGCTGTTTTTT.

The genes are TRBV5-6 and TRBJ2-5; D is uncertain. The CDR3 loop spans 17 amino acids. Germline lookup yields CDR1 SGHDT and CDR2 YYEEEE. V dropped 1 base and J dropped 3 bases, with 19 bases sitting between them. In DNA, the CDR3 is TGTGCCAGCAGCTTGTTGCCCCTTCAGGTGGGGAAAGAGACCCAGTACTTC. This gives the protein CASSLLPLQVGKETQYF.

The CDR3 protein is CASSRSPLYDEQYF. The DNA for the CDR3 is TGCGCCAGCAGCCGATCCCCTCTCTATGACGAGCAGTACTTC. The V and J genes are TRBV5-1 and TRBJ2-5; D gene uncertain. The DNA matches TRBJ2-7 better at its end, which makes the J call doubtful. The CDR3 consists of 14 residues. Germline CDR1 reads SGHRS; CDR2 reads YFSETQ.

This sequence joins TRBV28 and TRBJ2-1; 9 positions match TRBD1. Germline CDR1 and CDR2: MDHEN and SYDVKM. V dropped 6 bases and J dropped 9; count of bases not matched to a gene: 9. This CDR3 has 14 residues. In nucleotides, the CDR3 is TGTGCCAGCAGGTACAGGGGGCAGTTCGGTGAGCAGTTCTTC. Translated: CASRYRGQFGEQFF.

Ten or more counts support this clone. This rearrangement joins TRBV27 to TRBJ1-6, with 9 bases lining up with TRBD1. V was pared by 2 bases and J by 11 bases, with 7 bases of the junction left unmatched. CDR1 and CDR2 from the germline V gene are MNHEY and SMNVEV (reference sequence). The CDR3 totals 15 residues. CDR3 bases: TGTGCCAGCAGTTTAAACGGACAGGGGAGCGCACCCCTCCACTTT. This encodes CASSLNGQGSAPLHF.

This clone has more than one count but fewer than ten. The rearrangement joins TRBV2 to TRBJ2-2; 9 bases match TRBD1. The J segment lost 5 bases and the V segment lost 7 bases, leaving 8 bases of the junction unmatched. Germline V gene sequence: CDR1 SNHLY, CDR2 FYNNEI. The CDR3 is 15 residues long. DNA for the CDR3: TGTGCCAGCATCCTGGGACAGGGAGGAACCGGGGAGCTGTTTTTT. Its translation is CASILGQGGTGELFF.

The rearrangement links TRBV27 to TRBJ2-7; 7 bases line up with TRBD2. The trim removed 3 bases at V and 4 bases at J, leaving 3 bases unmatched. Germline values: CDR1 MNHEY, CDR2 SMNVEV (reference sequence). The CDR3 length is 13 residues. The CDR3 region is CASSFSGRYEQYF. The CDR3 DNA sequence: TGTGCCAGCAGTTTCTCCGGGAGGTACGAGCAGTACTTC.

This chain connects TRBV10-3 to TRBJ1-1; possibly TRBD1 for D (5 bases). Germline V gene lookup returns CDR1 ENHRY and CDR2 SYGVKD. Trimming shortened V by 0 bases and J by 3 bases, and 14 bases separated the two germline ends. The CDR3 length is 16 residues. In DNA, the CDR3 is TGTGCCATCAGTGAGTCTGGGAGGGGTGGGTACACTGAAGCTTTCTTT. Translated, it gives CAISESGRGGYTEAFF.

The chain couples TRBV15 to TRBJ1-5; D remains ambiguous. The germline CDR1 and CDR2 sequences are LNHNV and YYDKDF (reference sequence). V lost 5 bases and J 6 bases, leaving 14 bases between the germline ends. CDR3 length: 14 amino acids. CDR3 protein: CATSPGQAPQPQHF. Written as DNA, the CDR3 is TGTGCCACCAGCCCCGGCCAGGCACCTCAGCCCCAGCATTTT.

J is TRBJ2-1 and V is TRBV2; D might be TRBD2 (6 bases). V lost 3 bases, J lost 11 bases, and 14 bases lay in between. Germline CDR1 is SNHLY and CDR2 is FYNNEI. This CDR3 spans 13 amino acids. The CDR3 DNA sequence: TGTGCCAGCAGTGACTCTAGCGTTCCGAAGCAGTTCTTC. This encodes CASSDSSVPKQFF.

The chain links TRBV11-2 to TRBJ2-7, with D possibly matching TRBD2 (5 bases). Trimming left V 2 bases short and J 3 bases short, with 14 bases between. Germline CDR1 is SGHAT and CDR2 is FQNNGV. The CDR3 covers 15 residues. CDR3 in amino acids: CASSLRAAVYYEQYF. The CDR3 DNA sequence: TGTGCCAGCAGCTTAAGAGCGGCGGTTTACTACGAGCAGTACTTC.